The subject of this entry is one T cell receptor (beta chain). Healthy HIV-negative adults with no recent acute infections or vaccinations were recruited as donors. This specimen belongs to a study of shared clonotypes between healthy human individuals. The CDR3 is 14 residues long. Germline CDR1 reads KGHSH; CDR2 reads LQKENI. With 1 base removed from V and 1 base from J, the gap between germline ends came to 7 bases. Repertoires were generated with immunoSEQ multiplex PCR, while TCRdb's copy carries only in-frame clones and drops some. The sample holds about 1.1 million clones, around 78% seen once.

The chain recombines TRBV18 with TRBJ2-5; no clear D gene. The sample was memory CD4+ T cells from PBMCs. Sample subset: CD45RA-negative fraction. This clonotype was sampled from a man between 18 and 35 years old in good health. Some clones in this sample may be carry-over from other donors' samples. The CDR3 nucleotides are TGTGCCAGCTCACCACGTAACGGCCAAGAGACCCAGTACTTC. Translating it yields CASSPRNGQETQYF. The full variable domain, in which reference TRBV18 and TRBJ2-5 provide the parts outside the CDR3, is NAGVMQNPRHLVRRRGQEARLRCSPMKGHSHVYWYRQLPEEGLKFMVYLQKENIIDESGMPKERFSAEFPKEGPSILRIQQVVRGDSAAYFCASSPRNGQETQYFGPGTRLLVL.